The 16 T cell receptor beta chains listed next were all sequenced from one sample in a study of cytomegalovirus exposure and HLA in healthy donors. PCR involved 60 Vbeta and 13 Jbeta primers. Sequencing used immunoSEQ multiplex PCR; TCRdb keeps in-frame clones, though not all of them. Found here are around 82,000 clones, about 78% of them singletons; the top ten hold 4.5% to 7%. The specimen was PBMCs. Source of these receptors: a male donor in good health and CMV-seropositive.

This clone was seen a handful of times. The gene calls are TRBV5-6 and TRBJ2-1; D is possibly TRBD2 (6 bases). V was pared by 0 bases and J by 12 bases, with 16 bases between. Germline CDR1 is SGHDT and CDR2 is YYEEEE. The CDR3 loop spans 14 amino acids. The CDR3 loop is CASSLGLAPSGQFF. The CDR3 coding sequence is TGTGCCAGCAGCTTGGGCCTAGCGCCGTCTGGGCAGTTCTTC.

This clone was seen a single time. This chain joins TRBV9 and TRBJ2-7; possibly TRBD1 for D (6 bases). Trimming stripped 4 bases from V and 3 bases from J, with 11 bases between. The V gene's germline CDR1 is SGDLS and CDR2 YYNGEE. CDR3 size: 13 residues. CDR3 residues: CASSPRGRYEQYF. The CDR3 coding sequence is TGTGCCAGCAGCCCCAGGGGACGCTACGAGCAGTACTTC.

The V gene is TRBV7-7, the J gene TRBJ2-5, with 8 nucleotides matching TRBD2. Trimming at V came to 3 bases and at J to 7 bases, leaving 10 bases not matched to a gene. CDR3 length: 15 residues. Germline V gene data show CDR1 as SSHAT and CDR2 as FNYEAQ (reference sequence). The CDR3 DNA sequence: TGTGCCAGCAGCTTGGGTAGCGGGGCTGGGGGGACCCAGTACTTC. Its translation: CASSLGSGAGGTQYF.

This clone has a handful of counts. The rearrangement joins TRBV5-1 to TRBJ1-1; D not resolved. The CDR3 consists of 15 residues. CDR1 and CDR2 from the germline V gene are SGHRS and YFSETQ. Trimming took off 0 bases at V and 1 base at J, with 10 bases between the two ends. CDR3 amino acids: CASSLGPVANTEAFF. The CDR3 nucleotides are TGCGCCAGCAGCTTGGGGCCAGTGGCGAACACTGAAGCTTTCTTT.

The chain uses TRBV11-2 and TRBJ1-2, with TRBD1 as a possible D gene (6 bases). Germline CDR1 SGHAT, CDR2 FQNNGV. The CDR3 length is 14 residues. Trimming removed 5 bases at V and 7 bases at J, with 17 bases between. CDR3 region: CASSPLQGPGGYTF. In DNA, the CDR3 is TGTGCCAGCAGCCCGCTACAGGGTCCGGGTGGCTACACCTTC.

This clone was counted between two and nine times. The rearrangement uses TRBV7-2 and TRBJ2-2, with 16 bases matching TRBD2. Per the germline V gene, CDR1 is SGHTA and CDR2 is FQGNSA. Trimming took 7 bases from V and 2 from J; bases not matched to a gene: 7. This CDR3 is built from 18 residues. The CDR3 is CASNRGLAGGYNTGELFF. DNA for the CDR3: TGTGCCAGCAACCGGGGACTAGCGGGGGGGTATAACACCGGGGAGCTGTTTTTT.

This sequence joins TRBV11-3 and TRBJ2-3; no definite D call. This CDR3 has 14 amino acids. Per the germline V gene, CDR1 is SGHNT and CDR2 is YENEEA. V lost 5 bases to trimming and J lost 0 bases, with 9 bases between them. The CDR3 DNA is TGTGCCAGCAGCCCCCTCTCCAGCACAGATACGCAGTATTTT. It codes for CASSPLSSTDTQYF.

This sequence joins TRBV18 and TRBJ1-1, with D perhaps TRBD1 (5 bases). Germline V gives CDR1 KGHSH, CDR2 LQKENI. The CDR3 contains 15 residues. V lost 1 base and J lost 2, with 11 bases in between. CDR3 nucleotides: TGTGCCAGCTCACCACGCACAGGCCCAAACACTGAAGCTTTCTTT. Translation gives CASSPRTGPNTEAFF.

The chain combines TRBV6-1 with TRBJ2-3, with a weak D call TRBD1 (6 bases). The CDR3 totals 14 residues. Germline V gene data show CDR1 as MNHNS and CDR2 as SASEGT. Trimming removed 3 bases from V and 5 bases from J, with 12 bases in between. The DNA of the CDR3 is TGTGCCAGCAGTGACAGGGGATCGGGAGATACGCAGTATTTT. Amino acids: CASSDRGSGDTQYF.

V gene TRBV7-8 combines with J gene TRBJ1-5; D call uncertain. The CDR3 totals 15 residues. Germline V lookup: CDR1 SGHVS, CDR2 FQNEAQ. V lost 1 base and J 7 bases, leaving 14 bases between the germline ends. The CDR3 reads CASSLDLAGQQPQHF. As DNA, the CDR3 is TGTGCCAGCAGCTTAGACCTTGCGGGCCAGCAGCCCCAGCATTTT. Complete variable domain (other parts from reference TRBV7-8 and TRBJ1-5): GAGVSQSPRYKVAKRGQDVALRCDPISGHVSLFWYQQALGQGPEFLTYFQNEAQLDKSGLPSDRFFAERPEGSVSTLKIQRTQQEDSAVYLCASSLDLAGQQPQHFGDGTRLSIL.

This chain connects TRBV2 to TRBJ1-1; D gene unclear. The CDR3 sequence is 13 residues long. Trimming removed 7 bases at V and 7 bases at J, with 16 bases between. CDR1 is SNHLY, CDR2 FYNNEI, per germline. CDR3 residues: CASTLGMGIEAFF. The CDR3, as DNA: TGTGCCAGCACCCTCGGGATGGGGATTGAAGCTTTCTTT.

The chain couples TRBV6-6 to TRBJ1-2, with 9 bases aligning to TRBD1. The V gene end was trimmed by 5 bases and the J gene end by 7 bases; junction bases not matched to a gene: 8. Germline V gene lookup returns CDR1 MNHNY and CDR2 SVGAGI (reference sequence). The length of the CDR3 is 14 residues. As DNA, the CDR3 is TGTGCCAGCAGTACGCGGACAGGGGCCAGTGGCTACACCTTC. It codes for CASSTRTGASGYTF.

This clone appeared a single time. This chain's CDR3 is CASSQTSGKVEQYF. The CDR3 DNA reads as TGCGCCAGCAGTCAAACTAGCGGGAAGGTCGAGCAGTACTTC. The chain couples TRBV4-1 to TRBJ2-7, with 10 bases matching TRBD2. The CDR3 is made up of 14 amino acids. The trim removed 6 bases at V and 6 bases at J, leaving 8 bases unmatched. Germline V gene sequence: CDR1 MGHRA, CDR2 YSYEKL.

V gene TRBV11-2 combines with J gene TRBJ2-4; 15 bases match TRBD2. Germline V gene data show CDR1 as SGHAT and CDR2 as FQNNGV. The CDR3 contains 19 residues. After removal of 5 bases from V and 1 base from J, the junction contained 9 bases not matched to a gene. CDR3 DNA: TGTGCCAGCAGCCCCTGGACTAGCGGGGGGGCGTTGGCCAAAAACATTCAGTACTTC. Protein product: CASSPWTSGGALAKNIQYF.

This clone was found once. The chain couples TRBV15 to TRBJ2-1; D call uncertain. The CDR3 length is 14 residues. V lost 0 bases to trimming and J lost 10 bases, with 13 bases between them. Per the germline V gene, CDR1 is LNHNV and CDR2 is YYDKDF (reference sequence). CDR3 DNA sequence: TGTGCCACCAGCAGAGATCTTGGAGTAAGGGAGCAGTTCTTC. Its translation is CATSRDLGVREQFF. Full variable domain (rest looked up from reference TRBV15 and TRBJ2-1): DAMVIQNPRYQVTQFGKPVTLSCSQTLNHNVMYWYQQKSSQAPKLLFHYYDKDFNNEADTPDNFQSRRPNTSFCFLDIRSPGLGDTAMYLCATSRDLGVREQFFGPGTRLTVL.

This clone was seen only once. V is TRBV19 and J is TRBJ1-3; D not resolved. The CDR3 consists of 12 residues. The V gene's germline CDR1 is LNHDA and CDR2 SQIVND (reference sequence). V gave up 5 bases and J gave up 4 bases, with 6 bases separating them. CDR3 DNA sequence: TGTGCCAGTAGTGTAGCGGGAAACACCATATATTTT. Its protein is CASSVAGNTIYF.